A single sample is the source of the 12 T cell receptor beta chains below, sequenced in a study of T cells after yellow fever vaccination. MiXCR, run by TCRdb on the 5' RACE reads, gives a single entry per CDR3 protein. Of about 400,000 distinct CDR3 sequences listed, more than 5.5% are singletons. The material was PBMCs, obtained 5 days after the yellow fever booster vaccination. The receptor source for this set is a young man who received the YFV17D yellow fever vaccine.

The chain couples TRBV12-3 or TRBV12-4 to TRBJ2-1, with D perhaps given as TRBD1 or TRBD2 (5 bases each). V lost 6 bases to trimming and J lost 6 bases, with 18 bases between them. The CDR3 sequence is 15 residues long. DNA of the CDR3: TGTGCCAGCAGCAACCCCGGGGCTGGGGGCAATGAGCAGTTCTTC. Encoded protein: CASSNPGAGGNEQFF.

This clonotype was found a few times. The rearrangement uses TRBV5-1 and TRBJ2-7; possibly TRBD2 for D (5 bases). The CDR3 loop spans 14 amino acids. Germline V gives CDR1 SGHRS, CDR2 YFSETQ. V was pared by 4 bases and J by 3 bases, with 14 bases between. CDR3 in DNA: TGCGCCAGCAGCCCGGCGAGAGGGAGCTACGAGCAGTACTTC. Its translation: CASSPARGSYEQYF.

This clonotype was counted at least ten times. The J gene is TRBJ2-7, the V gene TRBV3-1, with 7 bases matching TRBD2. Germline trimming cut 1 base from V and 2 bases from J; bases unmatched to any gene: 2. There are 14 residues in the CDR3. Germline V lookup: CDR1 LGHDT, CDR2 YNNKEL (reference sequence). Here the CDR3 DNA reads TGTGCCAGCAGCCAAGTAGCGGGTCCCTACGAGCAGTACTTC. This encodes CASSQVAGPYEQYF.

The DNA for the CDR3 is TGTGCCAGCAGCTTGATGCCAGGGCCCTACAATGAGCAGTTCTTC. It translates to CASSLMPGPYNEQFF. V is TRBV5-5 and J is TRBJ2-1; weak D call: TRBD1 (5 bases). The CDR3 runs to 15 residues. CDR1 and CDR2 from the germline V gene are SGHKS and YYEKEE (reference sequence). The ends were cut back, 1 base at V and 2 bases at J, with 10 bases in the middle.

Only a few counts were recorded for this clonotype. The chain links TRBV6-5 to TRBJ2-1, with D maybe TRBD1 (5 bases). The CDR3 runs 17 residues. The V end lost 6 bases, the J end lost 2 bases, and 20 bases lay between the germline ends. Germline CDR1 is MNHEY and CDR2 is SVGAGI. This chain's CDR3 is CASSQHHDSLAYNEQFF. CDR3 DNA sequence: TGTGCCAGCAGCCAACATCACGACAGTCTGGCCTACAATGAGCAGTTCTTC.

This clonotype was found a few times. V is TRBV7-9 and J is TRBJ2-5; D is uncertain. Trimming took off 2 bases at V and 2 bases at J, with 12 bases between the two ends. CDR1 and CDR2 (germline): SEHNR, FQNEAQ (reference sequence). The CDR3 covers 15 residues. CDR3 in DNA: TGTGCCAGCAGCTTATTGCTGAACTCACAAGAGACCCAGTACTTC. As protein: CASSLLLNSQETQYF.

The J gene is TRBJ2-1, the V gene TRBV5-1, with 8 bases fitting TRBD2. From germline, CDR1 is SGHRS and CDR2 YFSETQ. V lost 1 base and J lost 5; bases outside the gene matches: 5. This CDR3 spans 15 amino acids. The CDR3 sequence: CASSLNSGTNNEQFF. The DNA of the CDR3 is TGCGCCAGCAGCTTGAATAGCGGGACTAACAATGAGCAGTTCTTC.

This clonotype appeared many times. The V call is TRBV13, the J call TRBJ2-2, with D possibly being TRBD1 (5 bases). The CDR3 contains 14 residues. Germline loops: CDR1 PRHDT, CDR2 FYEKMQ (reference sequence). The V and J ends lost 6 bases and 1 base respectively, with 9 bases between them. The DNA for the CDR3 is TGTGCCAGCAGTTACAGGCGGAACACCGGGGAGCTGTTTTTT. This encodes CASSYRRNTGELFF.

A few counts support this clonotype. The chain employs TRBV29-1 and TRBJ1-2; D is undetermined. The V and J ends lost 4 bases and 8 bases respectively, with 14 bases between them. The CDR3 has 12 residues. Per germline, CDR1 SQVTM and CDR2 ANQGSEA. In DNA form, the CDR3 reads TGCAGCGTTGTTTCGGGTCAGTGGGGCTACACCTTC. Translation gives CSVVSGQWGYTF.

This clonotype has more than one count but fewer than ten. V and J are TRBV28 and TRBJ1-2; 7 nucleotides agree with TRBD1. From germline, CDR1 is MDHEN and CDR2 SYDVKM. Germline trimming cut 6 bases from V and 8 bases from J; bases unmatched to any gene: 15. CDR3 length: 15 residues. Here the CDR3 reads CASRLPGQLYGGYTF. The DNA of the CDR3 is TGTGCCAGCAGGCTCCCGGGACAGCTTTATGGGGGCTACACCTTC.

At least ten counts were recorded for this clonotype. The rearrangement links TRBV7-9 to TRBJ2-2, with 9 nucleotides matching TRBD1. V was pared by 7 bases and J by 4 bases, with 7 bases of the junction left unmatched. Germline V CDR1 and CDR2: SEHNR, FQNEAQ (reference sequence). The CDR3 length is 15 residues. The DNA for the CDR3 is TGTGCCAGCATCCGGACAGGGGCGCGCACCGGGGAGCTGTTTTTT. As protein: CASIRTGARTGELFF.

Ten or more counts support this clonotype. V usage is TRBV29-1 and J usage is TRBJ2-2, with 8 bases that match TRBD1. The junction had 9 bases not matched to a gene; V was cut back by 5 bases and J by 7 bases. The germline V gene encodes CDR1 SQVTM and CDR2 ANQGSEA. The CDR3 totals 14 residues. For the CDR3, the DNA is TGCAGCGTTTACCGGGACAGGTCAAACGGGGAGCTGTTTTTT. It codes for CSVYRDRSNGELFF.